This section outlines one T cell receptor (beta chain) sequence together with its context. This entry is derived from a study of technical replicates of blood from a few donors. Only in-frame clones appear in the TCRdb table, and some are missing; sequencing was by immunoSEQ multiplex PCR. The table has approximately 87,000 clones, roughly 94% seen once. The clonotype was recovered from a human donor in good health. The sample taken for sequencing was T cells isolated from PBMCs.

The CDR3 spells CASSSETGSYSNQPQHF. The CDR3 nucleotides are TGTGCCAGCAGCTCCGAGACAGGGAGCTATAGCAATCAGCCCCAGCATTTT. This rearrangement joins TRBV7-9 to TRBJ1-5; 7 bases line up with TRBD1. The CDR3 runs 17 residues. Per germline, CDR1 SEHNR and CDR2 FQNEAQ (reference sequence). The ends lost 4 bases at V and 0 bases at J; junction bases unmatched: 9.